This is a list of T cell receptor beta chains from one sample in a study of CD8+ T cells in alopecia areata. The repertoire was sequenced with immunoSEQ multiplex PCR; TCRdb's copy has only in-frame clones and lacks some. The data show 180,000 or so clones, about three fifths seen once. The sequenced sample was CD4+ T cells sorted from blood, obtained at week 24, from a patient treated with tofacitinib. Receptors originate from a human donor with alopecia areata. Each CDR3 is given with its conserved first and last residue. Fields, in order: CDR3 protein, CDR3 DNA, clone size, J gene, D gene, V gene. The D gene is left open where the match is weak. A row's size may be missing; if present it is once, few, many or a size class.

cdr3_aa: CASSLGSTNTGELFF; cdr3_nt: TGCGCCAGCAGCTTGGGCAGTACGAACACCGGGGAGCTGTTTTTT; clone_size: .; j_call: TRBJ2-2; d_call: .; v_call: TRBV5-1
cdr3_aa: CAWSVGGTLTEAFF; cdr3_nt: TGTGCCTGGAGTGTGGGGGGGACCTTGACTGAAGCTTTCTTT; clone_size: .; j_call: TRBJ1-1; d_call: .; v_call: TRBV30
cdr3_aa: CASRREGTSGRNEQFF; cdr3_nt: TGTGCCAGCAGGAGAGAAGGGACTAGCGGGAGAAATGAGCAGTTCTTC; clone_size: .; j_call: TRBJ2-1; d_call: TRBD2; v_call: TRBV7-9
cdr3_aa: CASSLATAMNTEAFF; cdr3_nt: TGTGCCAGCAGCTTGGCAACAGCCATGAACACTGAAGCTTTCTTT; clone_size: .; j_call: TRBJ1-1; d_call: .; v_call: TRBV5-4
cdr3_aa: CASSPLQGYTEAFF; cdr3_nt: TGTGCCAGCTCACCGCTCCAGGGGTACACTGAAGCTTTCTTT; clone_size: few; j_call: TRBJ1-1; d_call: .; v_call: TRBV18
cdr3_aa: CASSQGTSGRAGRSYNEQFF; cdr3_nt: TGCGCCAGCAGTCAAGGGACTAGCGGGAGGGCCGGTCGGTCCTACAATGAGCAGTTCTTC; clone_size: .; j_call: TRBJ2-1; d_call: TRBD2; v_call: TRBV23-1
cdr3_aa: CASSLKYGANTEAFF; cdr3_nt: TGTGCCAGCAGCTTAAAGTATGGTGCGAACACTGAAGCTTTCTTT; clone_size: few; j_call: TRBJ1-1; d_call: .; v_call: TRBV7-2
cdr3_aa: CASSWGSNTGELFF; cdr3_nt: TGTGCCAGCAGCTGGGGATCGAACACCGGGGAGCTGTTTTTT; clone_size: .; j_call: TRBJ2-2; d_call: .; v_call: TRBV11-1
cdr3_aa: CASLTGPRTDTQYF; cdr3_nt: TGTGCCAGCCTTACTGGTCCGCGCACAGATACGCAGTATTTT; clone_size: .; j_call: TRBJ2-3; d_call: .; v_call: TRBV5-6
cdr3_aa: CASSQVPGETQYF; cdr3_nt: TGCGCCAGCAGCCAAGTGCCCGGAGAGACCCAGTACTTC; clone_size: once; j_call: TRBJ2-5; d_call: .; v_call: TRBV4-1
cdr3_aa: CASSPMTGLLNTEAFF; cdr3_nt: TGCGCCAGCAGCCCTATGACAGGACTCCTGAACACTGAAGCTTTCTTT; clone_size: .; j_call: TRBJ1-1; d_call: .; v_call: TRBV5-1
cdr3_aa: CASSLSRVRVGGRDYGYTF; cdr3_nt: TGTGCCAGCAGTTTATCGAGGGTTCGGGTCGGGGGACGGGACTATGGCTACACCTTC; clone_size: .; j_call: TRBJ1-2; d_call: .; v_call: TRBV27
cdr3_aa: CASSYSTSGGRETQYF; cdr3_nt: TGTGCCAGCAGTTACAGTACTAGCGGGGGTAGGGAGACCCAGTACTTC; clone_size: .; j_call: TRBJ2-5; d_call: TRBD2; v_call: TRBV6-6